This is a list of T cell receptor beta chains from one sample in a study of T cell responses to AZD1222 COVID-19 vaccine. TCRdb's copy holds only in-frame clones and misses some; the assay was immunoSEQ multiplex PCR. The sample includes tens of thousands of clones, approximately 90% seen only once; the top ten take about 5.2%. Sequencing was performed on peripheral blood, taken 28 days after the second AZD1222 dose. Receptors were obtained from an adult who received the AZD1222 COVID-19 vaccine. Both conserved end residues are part of each CDR3. A D gene is named only where the DNA matches it firmly. Clone size is shown for a subset of rows, as once, few, many or a class of expanded clone.

v_gene	abundance	d_gene	j_gene	CDR3nt	CDR3aa
TRBV12-3/TRBV12-4	.	.	TRBJ2-7	TGTGCCAGCAGTTCCCGGGAAGCCTACGAGCAGTACTTC	CASSSREAYEQYF
TRBV7-3	.	TRBD1	TRBJ1-6	TGTGCCAGCAGCACTAATACAGGGGGCGCTTCACCCCTCCACTTT	CASSTNTGGASPLHF
TRBV5-1	.	.	TRBJ1-3	TGCGCCAGCAGCTCCTTGGGCAGCTCTGGAAACACCATATATTTT	CASSSLGSSGNTIYF
TRBV12-3/TRBV12-4	once	.	TRBJ2-7	TGTGCCAGCAGTTCTCTTTACGAGCAGTACTTC	CASSSLYEQYF
TRBV10-3	.	TRBD1	TRBJ1-2	TGTGCCATCAGTGAGTCGAAACAGGGGGGTGGCTACACCTTC	CAISESKQGGGYTF
TRBV5-4	.	TRBD1	TRBJ2-3	TGTGCCAGCAGTTCCCGGGACAGGGCCACAGATACGCAGTATTTT	CASSSRDRATDTQYF
TRBV7-6	.	TRBD1	TRBJ2-7	TGTGCCAGCAGCTTGCAGGGCCTACAGGGGTACGAGCAGTACTTC	CASSLQGLQGYEQYF
TRBV10-3	once	.	TRBJ1-1	TGTGCCATCAGGGGACCGAGGGGAAGGAGACTGAACACTGAAGCTTTCTTT	CAIRGPRGRRLNTEAFF
TRBV10-3	.	.	TRBJ2-2	TGTGCCATCAGGTCGGGTGGGGTAGAAGACACCGGGGAGCTGTTTTTT	CAIRSGGVEDTGELFF
TRBV19	.	TRBD1	TRBJ1-4	TGTGCCAGTAGTCCACCCGACAGGGTAACTAATGAAAAACTGTTTTTT	CASSPPDRVTNEKLFF
TRBV3-1/TRBV3-2	.	.	TRBJ1-5	TGTGCCAGCAGCCAAGGGGTCCAGGGAAATCAGCCCCAGCATTTT	CASSQGVQGNQPQHF
TRBV12-3/TRBV12-4	.	.	TRBJ1-2	TGTGCCAGCAGCCTGGGGGGCGGAGATGGCTACACCTTC	CASSLGGGDGYTF
TRBV24-1	.	.	TRBJ1-2	TGTGCCACCAAGGCAGCCGGTGGGATATTCGCTAACTATGGCTACACCTTC	CATKAAGGIFANYGYTF
TRBV7-2	.	.	TRBJ1-1	TGTGCCAGCAGCTTCACGGCGAACACTGAAGCTTTCTTT	CASSFTANTEAFF
TRBV4-3	.	.	TRBJ2-1	TGCGCCAGCAGCCAAGATTTAGGCGAGGGTTGGAATGAGCAGTTCTTC	CASSQDLGEGWNEQFF
TRBV5-6	.	TRBD1	TRBJ2-7	TGTGCCAGCAGCAACCGGGACAGTCCGCGATTGGAGCAGTACTTC	CASSNRDSPRLEQYF
TRBV29-1	.	.	TRBJ1-2	TGCAGCGTGGACCAGGCGCAGGGTACCGGGGACTATGGCTACACCTTC	CSVDQAQGTGDYGYTF
TRBV5-1	.	.	TRBJ2-1	TGCGCCAGCAGCCCGGGACCTTCCAACAATGAGCAGTTCTTC	CASSPGPSNNEQFF
TRBV18	.	TRBD1	TRBJ2-7	TGTGCCAGCTCAGACAACAGGGGTAACGAGCAGTACTTC	CASSDNRGNEQYF
TRBV7-9	once	TRBD1	TRBJ1-1	TGTGCCAGCAGCTTACTTGGGACAGGGGACACTGAAGCTTTCTTT	CASSLLGTGDTEAFF
TRBV6-7	.	.	TRBJ1-3	TGTGCCAGCAGTTACCCCCTCCCAATGGGGGAAGACTCTGGAAACACCATATATTTT	CASSYPLPMGEDSGNTIYF
TRBV7-9	.	.	TRBJ1-6	TGTGCCAGCAGCTTAGGGGACGCCCGTAATTCACCCCTCCACTTT	CASSLGDARNSPLHF
TRBV6-1	.	.	TRBJ2-7	TGTGCCAGCAGTGAACCCGGGCAGAGTCGCGAGCAGTACTTC	CASSEPGQSREQYF
TRBV25-1	.	TRBD1	TRBJ1-6	TGTGCCAGCAGTGGGACAGGGAGCTCCTATAATTCACCCCTCCACTTT	CASSGTGSSYNSPLHF
TRBV7-2	.	TRBD1	TRBJ1-4	TGTGCCAGCAGCCCCTACAGGGGAAATGAAAAACTGTTTTTT	CASSPYRGNEKLFF
TRBV5-1	.	.	TRBJ2-7	TGCGCCAGCAGCTTTGCCAGGGAATACGAGCAGTACTTC	CASSFAREYEQYF
TRBV29-1	.	.	TRBJ2-7	TGCAGCGTCCAAGATCAGTTAACCTACGAGCAGTACTTC	CSVQDQLTYEQYF
TRBV5-4	.	TRBD2	TRBJ2-3	TGTGCCAGCAGAGAGGGACTAGCGGGGGGGCAAGATACGCAGTATTTT	CASREGLAGGQDTQYF
TRBV28	few	.	TRBJ2-7	TGTGCCAGCAGTTTAACGTGGAGCTCCTACGAGCAGTACTTC	CASSLTWSSYEQYF
TRBV7-2	.	.	TRBJ1-3	TGTGCCAGCAGCTCCCAAGATCGGGGGCTTGATGGAAACACCATATATTTT	CASSSQDRGLDGNTIYF
TRBV20-1	.	.	TRBJ1-5	TGCAGTGCTAGTCGGGGGGACCAGCCCCAGCATTTT	CSASRGDQPQHF
TRBV5-1	.	.	TRBJ2-5	TGCGCCAGCAGCTTAGAGGAGACCCAGTACTTC	CASSLEETQYF
TRBV5-6	.	.	TRBJ1-5	TGTGCCAGCAGCTTGTTCCAGCCCCAGCATTTT	CASSLFQPQHF
TRBV19	.	.	TRBJ1-5	TGTGCCAGTAGTCCAGGGACCGCTCAGCCCCAGCATTTT	CASSPGTAQPQHF
TRBV12-3/TRBV12-4	.	TRBD1	TRBJ2-7	TGTGCCAGCAGTTCGACAGGGATCTACGAGCAGTACTTC	CASSSTGIYEQYF
TRBV14	.	.	TRBJ1-1	TGTGCCAGCAGCCTACACAGGGACACTGAAGCTTTCTTT	CASSLHRDTEAFF
TRBV6-5	once	TRBD1	TRBJ1-2	TGTGCCAGCAGTATCCAGGGGGGGAATGGCTACACCTTC	CASSIQGGNGYTF
TRBV6-5	few	.	TRBJ2-7	TGTGCCACCCAGGGGGGGAGCTCCTACGAGCAGTACTTC	CATQGGSSYEQYF
TRBV12-3/TRBV12-4	.	.	TRBJ1-1	TGTGCCAGCAGTCCCGAGGCGACTGAAGCTTTCTTT	CASSPEATEAFF
TRBV5-5	.	.	TRBJ1-1	TGTGCCAGCAGCCAAGTCCCTGGGAACACTGAAGCTTTCTTT	CASSQVPGNTEAFF
TRBV29-1	.	.	TRBJ1-1	TGCAGCGTCAAGGACGTAGCGACTCTCATGAACACTGAAGCTTTCTTT	CSVKDVATLMNTEAFF
TRBV6-6	.	TRBD1	TRBJ1-5	TGTGCCAGCAGTTACCGACTACAGGGGAGTCAGCCCCAGCATTTT	CASSYRLQGSQPQHF
TRBV6-5	.	TRBD1	TRBJ1-2	TGTGCCAGCAGCGGGCGACAGGGGGCCGGTGGCTACACCTTC	CASSGRQGAGGYTF
TRBV5-1	.	.	TRBJ2-2	TGCGCCAGCAGCTTGGCGACGGGGGCGAACACCGGGGAGCTGTTTTTT	CASSLATGANTGELFF
TRBV7-2	.	TRBD1	TRBJ1-4	TGTGCCAGCAGCCTGACAGGGCCCCGTGAAAAACTGTTTTTT	CASSLTGPREKLFF
TRBV10-1	.	.	TRBJ1-1	TGCGCCACCACCCCGACACGTTTAAACACTGAAGCTTTCTTT	CATTPTRLNTEAFF
TRBV12-1	.	.	TRBJ1-1	TGTGCCAGACTTAAACCCCCCCAGGTAATGGGCACTGAAGCTTTCTTT	CARLKPPQVMGTEAFF
TRBV12-3/TRBV12-4	.	TRBD1	TRBJ2-7	TGTGCCAGCAAAGAACAGGGGACCTACGAGCAGTACTTC	CASKEQGTYEQYF
TRBV6-5	.	.	TRBJ2-7	TGTGCCAGCAGTTACAATCCAGGGCACGAGCAGTACTTC	CASSYNPGHEQYF
TRBV11-3	.	.	TRBJ2-3	TGTGCCAGCAGCCGACAGCGCACAGATACGCAGTATTTT	CASSRQRTDTQYF
TRBV12-5	.	TRBD1	TRBJ1-3	TGTGCTAGTGGTTCTCGACAGGGGCCGGGAAACACCATATATTTT	CASGSRQGPGNTIYF
TRBV7-8	.	.	TRBJ1-1	TGTGCCAGCAGCTTCCCCGGAGTCGGCAGGCCGAACACTGAAGCTTTCTTT	CASSFPGVGRPNTEAFF
TRBV27	.	.	TRBJ1-1	TGTGCCAGCAGACCTTGGGGAGCCTTGAACACTGAAGCTTTCTTT	CASRPWGALNTEAFF
TRBV6-5	.	.	TRBJ2-1	TGTGCCAGCCCGAACAGACTCACAAATGAGCAGTTCTTC	CASPNRLTNEQFF
TRBV7-2	.	.	TRBJ1-6	TGTGCCAGCAGCTTCGAACCCGGGACCCATAATTCACCCCTCCACTTT	CASSFEPGTHNSPLHF
TRBV5-4	.	.	TRBJ2-3	TGTGCCAGCAGCTGGGTGGGGGGTAGCACAGATACGCAGTATTTT	CASSWVGGSTDTQYF
TRBV28	.	.	TRBJ1-1	TGTGCCAGCAGTTCCTGGGACGGGGGGAACACTGAAGCTTTCTTT	CASSSWDGGNTEAFF
TRBV28	.	.	TRBJ1-2	TGTGCCAGCAGTTCAGGGGCCCTAACCTATGGCTACACCTTC	CASSSGALTYGYTF
TRBV5-4	few	.	TRBJ2-3	TGTGCCAGCAGCTTGTGGCAGGCTAGCACAGATACGCAGTATTTT	CASSLWQASTDTQYF
TRBV7-8	.	.	TRBJ2-4	TGTGCCAGCAGCAAAGACTGGTGGACCAAAAACATTCAGTACTTC	CASSKDWWTKNIQYF